This T cell receptor beta chain was profiled in a study of T cells in Graves' hyperthyroidism and ophthalmopathy. About the study: Any treatment followed the collection of peripheral blood at initial diagnosis.

Germline CDR1 SEHNR, CDR2 FQNEAQ (reference sequence). Trimming took 5 bases from V and 3 from J, leaving 5 bases between them. The CDR3 covers 11 residues. RNA transcripts yielded amplified TCR beta CDR3 regions. The HTBI primer set was used in a first-round RT-PCR of the TCR CDR3. MiXCR, run by TCRdb on the multiplex PCR reads, gives a single entry per CDR3 protein. The table lists 150,000 or so distinct CDR3 sequences, approximately 20% of them singletons. Hyperthyroidism had been newly diagnosed in patients aged 18 to 65, and its duration was under 2 months. The V call is TRBV7-9, the J call TRBJ2-7; D call uncertain. Sequencing was carried out using blood. The receptor was isolated from a woman in her 50s with Graves' hyperthyroidism that later progressed to Graves' ophthalmopathy. CDR3 in DNA: TGTGCCAGCAGCAATTACTACGAGCAGTACTTC. This sequence encodes CASSNYYEQYF.